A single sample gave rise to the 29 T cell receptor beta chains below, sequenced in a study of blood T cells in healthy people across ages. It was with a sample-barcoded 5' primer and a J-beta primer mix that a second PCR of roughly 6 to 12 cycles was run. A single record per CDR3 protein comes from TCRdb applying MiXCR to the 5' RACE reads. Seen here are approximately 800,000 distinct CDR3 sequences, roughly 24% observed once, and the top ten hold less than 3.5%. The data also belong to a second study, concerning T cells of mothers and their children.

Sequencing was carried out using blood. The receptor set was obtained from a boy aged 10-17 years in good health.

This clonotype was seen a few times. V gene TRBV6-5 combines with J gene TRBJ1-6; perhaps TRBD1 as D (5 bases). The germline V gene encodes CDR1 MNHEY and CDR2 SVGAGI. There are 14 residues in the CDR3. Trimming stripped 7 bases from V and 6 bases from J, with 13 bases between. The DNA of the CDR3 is TGTGCCAGCACCAAGGGCAGGGTTAATTCACCCCTCCACTTT. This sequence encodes CASTKGRVNSPLHF.

The CDR3 sequence: CASRAFHGEAYEQYF. CDR3 nucleotides: TGTGCCAGCAGGGCATTCCACGGGGAGGCCTACGAGCAGTACTTC. V usage is TRBV6-1 and J usage is TRBJ2-7; tentatively, D is TRBD2 (6 bases). The CDR3 length is 15 residues. V lost 6 bases and J 2 bases, leaving 17 bases between the germline ends. Germline V lookup: CDR1 MNHNS, CDR2 SASEGT.

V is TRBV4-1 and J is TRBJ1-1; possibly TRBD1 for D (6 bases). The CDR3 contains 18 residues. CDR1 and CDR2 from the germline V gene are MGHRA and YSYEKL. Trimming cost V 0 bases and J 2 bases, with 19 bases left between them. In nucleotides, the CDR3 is TGCGCCAGCAGCCAAGATCCGGCGGGGGCGACAACTAACACTGAAGCTTTCTTT. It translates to CASSQDPAGATTNTEAFF.

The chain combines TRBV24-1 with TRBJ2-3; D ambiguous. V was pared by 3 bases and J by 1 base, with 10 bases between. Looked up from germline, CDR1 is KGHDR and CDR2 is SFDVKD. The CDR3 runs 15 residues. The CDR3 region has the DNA TGTGCCACCAGTGATGCATCGGTTCGCACAGATACGCAGTATTTT. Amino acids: CATSDASVRTDTQYF.

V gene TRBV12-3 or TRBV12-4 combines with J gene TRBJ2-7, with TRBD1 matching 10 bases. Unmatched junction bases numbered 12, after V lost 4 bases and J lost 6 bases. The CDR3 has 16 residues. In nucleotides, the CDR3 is TGTGCCAGCAGTTGTCTAGTAGGACAGGGGGGTGGCGAGCAGTACTTC. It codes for CASSCLVGQGGGEQYF.

DNA of the CDR3: TGTGCCAGCAGCTTGGTTTATCCAACTAATGAAAAACTGTTTTTT. It yields the protein CASSLVYPTNEKLFF. The chain uses TRBV5-5 and TRBJ1-4; D ambiguous. Per germline, CDR1 SGHKS and CDR2 YYEKEE (reference sequence). The CDR3 has 15 amino acids. Trimming took off 0 bases at V and 0 bases at J, with 6 bases between the two ends.

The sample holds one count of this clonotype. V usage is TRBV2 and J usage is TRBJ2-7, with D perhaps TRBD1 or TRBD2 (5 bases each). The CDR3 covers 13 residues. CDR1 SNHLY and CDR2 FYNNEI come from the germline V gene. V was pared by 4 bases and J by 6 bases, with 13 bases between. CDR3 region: CASSAMGVGEQYF. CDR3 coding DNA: TGTGCCAGCAGTGCCATGGGGGTAGGCGAGCAGTACTTC.

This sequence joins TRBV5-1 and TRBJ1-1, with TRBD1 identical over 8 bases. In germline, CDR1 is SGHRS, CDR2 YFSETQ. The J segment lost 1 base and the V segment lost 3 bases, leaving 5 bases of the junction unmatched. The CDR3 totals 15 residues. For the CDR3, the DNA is TGCGCCAGCAGCTCCCGACAGGGGAAGAACACTGAAGCTTTCTTT. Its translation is CASSSRQGKNTEAFF.

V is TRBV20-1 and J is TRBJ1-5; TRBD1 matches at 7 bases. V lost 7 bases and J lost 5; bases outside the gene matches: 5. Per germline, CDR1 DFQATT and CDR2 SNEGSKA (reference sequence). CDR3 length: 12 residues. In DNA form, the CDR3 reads TGCAGTGATGGGACAGCCGATCAGCCCCAGCATTTT. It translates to CSDGTADQPQHF.

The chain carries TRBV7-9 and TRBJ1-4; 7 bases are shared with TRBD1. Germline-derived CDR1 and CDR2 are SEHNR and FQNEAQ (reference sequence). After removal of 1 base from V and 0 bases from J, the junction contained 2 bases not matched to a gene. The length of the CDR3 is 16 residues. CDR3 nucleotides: TGTGCCAGCAGCTTAGACAGGGGCGCAACTAATGAAAAACTGTTTTTT. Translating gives CASSLDRGATNEKLFF.

This CDR3 reads CASSQAPNSPLHF. The CDR3 DNA follows: TGCGCCAGCAGCCAAGCTCCTAATTCACCCCTCCACTTT. The rearrangement joins TRBV4-1 to TRBJ1-6; D not certain. The CDR3 has 13 residues. V dropped 1 base and J dropped 6 bases, with 4 bases sitting between them. Germline CDR1 and CDR2: MGHRA and YSYEKL.

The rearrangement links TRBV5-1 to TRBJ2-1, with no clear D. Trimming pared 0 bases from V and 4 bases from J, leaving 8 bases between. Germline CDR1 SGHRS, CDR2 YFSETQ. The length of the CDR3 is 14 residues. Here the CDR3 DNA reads TGCGCCAGCAGCTTGGAGGCCGGATACAATGAGCAGTTCTTC. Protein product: CASSLEAGYNEQFF.

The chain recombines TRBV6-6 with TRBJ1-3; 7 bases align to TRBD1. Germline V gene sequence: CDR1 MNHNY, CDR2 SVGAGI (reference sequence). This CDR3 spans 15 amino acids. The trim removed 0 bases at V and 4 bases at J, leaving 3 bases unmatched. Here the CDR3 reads CASSYSQGGGNTIYF. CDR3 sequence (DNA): TGTGCCAGCAGTTACTCCCAGGGGGGCGGAAACACCATATATTTT.

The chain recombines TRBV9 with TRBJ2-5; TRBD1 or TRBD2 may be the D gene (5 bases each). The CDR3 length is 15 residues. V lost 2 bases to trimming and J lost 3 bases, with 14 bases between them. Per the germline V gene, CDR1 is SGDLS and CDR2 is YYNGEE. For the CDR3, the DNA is TGTGCCAGCAGCGTCTCCGGGACGTTGGAAGAGACCCAGTACTTC. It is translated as CASSVSGTLEETQYF.

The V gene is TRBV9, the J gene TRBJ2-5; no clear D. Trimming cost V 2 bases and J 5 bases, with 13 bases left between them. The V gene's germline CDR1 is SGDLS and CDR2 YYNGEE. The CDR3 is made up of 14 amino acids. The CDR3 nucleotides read TGTGCCAGCAGCGTTGGTGGTAGGTGGGAGACCCAGTACTTC. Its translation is CASSVGGRWETQYF. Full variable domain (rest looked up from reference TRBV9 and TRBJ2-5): DSGVTQTPKHLITATGQRVTLRCSPRSGDLSVYWYQQSLDQGLQFLIQYYNGEERAKGNILERFSAQQFPDLHSELNLSSLELGDSALYFCASSVGGRWETQYFGPGTRLLVL.

In DNA, the CDR3 is TGCAGTGCTAGACCCACGGCGGGCCGGGGCTACACCTTC. It yields the protein CSARPTAGRGYTF. The gene calls are TRBV20-1 and TRBJ1-2; D is uncertain. CDR3 length: 13 residues. V dropped 2 bases and J dropped 8 bases, with 15 bases sitting between them. In germline, CDR1 is DFQATT, CDR2 SNEGSKA (reference sequence).

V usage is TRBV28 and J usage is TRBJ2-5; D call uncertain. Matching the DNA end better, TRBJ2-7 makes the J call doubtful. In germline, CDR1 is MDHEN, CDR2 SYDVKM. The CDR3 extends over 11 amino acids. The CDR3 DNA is TGTGCCAGCCAGTTTAACTACGAGCAGTACTTC. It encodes CASQFNYEQYF.

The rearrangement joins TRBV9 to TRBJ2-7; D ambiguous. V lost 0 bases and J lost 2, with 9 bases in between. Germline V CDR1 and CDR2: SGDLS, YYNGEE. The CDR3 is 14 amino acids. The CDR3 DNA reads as TGTGCCAGCAGCGTAGGTGAATATACCTACGAGCAGTACTTC. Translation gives CASSVGEYTYEQYF. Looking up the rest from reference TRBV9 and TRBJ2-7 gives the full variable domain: DSGVTQTPKHLITATGQRVTLRCSPRSGDLSVYWYQQSLDQGLQFLIQYYNGEERAKGNILERFSAQQFPDLHSELNLSSLELGDSALYFCASSVGEYTYEQYFGPGTRLTVT.

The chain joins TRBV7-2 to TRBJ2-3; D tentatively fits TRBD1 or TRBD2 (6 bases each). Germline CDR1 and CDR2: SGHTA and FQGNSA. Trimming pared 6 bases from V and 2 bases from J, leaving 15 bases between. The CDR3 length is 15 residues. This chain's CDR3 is CASSRRGGSTDTQYF. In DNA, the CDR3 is TGTGCCAGCAGTCGCCGAGGGGGGTCCACAGATACGCAGTATTTT.

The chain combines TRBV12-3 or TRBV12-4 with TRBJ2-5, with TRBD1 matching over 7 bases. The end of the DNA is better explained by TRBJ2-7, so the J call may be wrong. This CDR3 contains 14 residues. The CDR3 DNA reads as TGTGCCAGCAGTTTGGACAGGCGGATCTACGAGCAGTACTTC. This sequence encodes CASSLDRRIYEQYF.

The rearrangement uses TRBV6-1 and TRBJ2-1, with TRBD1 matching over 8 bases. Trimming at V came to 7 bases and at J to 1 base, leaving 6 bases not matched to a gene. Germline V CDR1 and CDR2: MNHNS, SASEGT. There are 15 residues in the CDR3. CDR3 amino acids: CASNQDRESYNEQFF. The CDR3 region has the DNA TGTGCCAGCAATCAGGACAGGGAGTCCTACAATGAGCAGTTCTTC.

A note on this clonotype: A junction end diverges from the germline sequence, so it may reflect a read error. CDR3 region: CSFRWAETQYF. CDR3 nucleotide sequence: TGTAGCTTCAGGTGGGCAGAGACCCAGTACTTC. The rearrangement joins TRBV29-1 to TRBJ2-5; D is unclear. This CDR3 region has 11 residues. Germline V gene lookup returns CDR1 SQVTM and CDR2 ANQGSEA.

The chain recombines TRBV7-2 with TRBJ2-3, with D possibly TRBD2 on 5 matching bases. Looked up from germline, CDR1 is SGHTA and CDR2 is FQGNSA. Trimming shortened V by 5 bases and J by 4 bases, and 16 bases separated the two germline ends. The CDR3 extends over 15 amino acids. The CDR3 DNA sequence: TGTGCCAGCAGCCCAGCGCGGGCCCCTCCAGATACGCAGTATTTT. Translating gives CASSPARAPPDTQYF.

The CDR3 reads CASSSGQGVGAFF. In nucleotides, the CDR3 is TGTGCCAGCAGCTCGGGACAGGGTGTGGGGGCTTTCTTT. The chain uses TRBV2 and TRBJ1-1; 9 bases line up with TRBD1. The CDR3 is 13 residues long. Germline values: CDR1 SNHLY, CDR2 FYNNEI. The V segment lost 6 bases and the J segment 11 bases; nucleotides outside the gene matches: 10.

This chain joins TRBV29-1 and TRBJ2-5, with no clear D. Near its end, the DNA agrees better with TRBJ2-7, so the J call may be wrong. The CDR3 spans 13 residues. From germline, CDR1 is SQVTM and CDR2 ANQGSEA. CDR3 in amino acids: CSVVPTFSYEQYF. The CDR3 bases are TGCAGCGTTGTTCCGACCTTCTCCTACGAGCAGTACTTC.

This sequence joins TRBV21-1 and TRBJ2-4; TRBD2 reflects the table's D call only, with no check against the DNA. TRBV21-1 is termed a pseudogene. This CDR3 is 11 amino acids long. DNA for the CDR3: TGTGCCAGCAGCAAAGTAGCGAGTCAGTACTTC. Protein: CASSKVASQYF.

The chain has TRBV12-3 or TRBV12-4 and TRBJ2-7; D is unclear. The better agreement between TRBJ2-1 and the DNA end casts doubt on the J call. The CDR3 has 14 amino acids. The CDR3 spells CASRAQPRSNEQFF. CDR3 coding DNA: TGTGCCAGCAGGGCCCAGCCGAGGAGCAATGAGCAGTTCTTC.

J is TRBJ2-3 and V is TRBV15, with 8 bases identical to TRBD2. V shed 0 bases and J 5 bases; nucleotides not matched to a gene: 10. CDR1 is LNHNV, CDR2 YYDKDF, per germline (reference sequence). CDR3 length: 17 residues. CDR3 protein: CATSRDLKRGLGDTQYF. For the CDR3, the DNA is TGTGCCACCAGCAGAGATCTCAAGCGGGGGTTAGGAGATACGCAGTATTTT.

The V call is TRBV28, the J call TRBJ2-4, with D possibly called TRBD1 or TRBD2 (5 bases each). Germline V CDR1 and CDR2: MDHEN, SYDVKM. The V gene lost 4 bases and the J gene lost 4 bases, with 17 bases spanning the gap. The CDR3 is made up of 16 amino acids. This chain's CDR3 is CASSWDRRILKNIQYF. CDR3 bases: TGTGCCAGCAGTTGGGACCGACGGATTCTAAAAAACATTCAGTACTTC.